The 13 T cell receptor beta chains below were found in one sample sequenced in a study of technical replicates of blood from a handful of donors. Here immunoSEQ multiplex PCR was the method, and the copy in TCRdb shows in-frame clones only, minus some. The sample contains 55,000 to 80,000 clones, over 85% of which appear only once. Sequencing was carried out using PBMCs. Receptor source: a human donor in good health. Some clones in this sample may be carry-over from other donors' samples.

The V and J genes are TRBV7-6 and TRBJ2-3; D perhaps matches TRBD2 (6 bases). With 2 bases removed from V and 6 bases from J, the gap between germline ends came to 18 bases. The V gene's germline CDR1 is SGHVS and CDR2 FNYEAQ. The CDR3 contains 16 residues. CDR3 DNA sequence: TGTGCCAGCAGCTTAACGTCGGGAGCTCCTGGGGATACGCAGTATTTT. The encoded protein is CASSLTSGAPGDTQYF.

The V gene is TRBV5-5, the J gene TRBJ1-1; D is ambiguous. The CDR3 length is 15 residues. V lost 5 bases and J 1 base, leaving 15 bases between the germline ends. Germline CDR1 and CDR2: SGHKS and YYEKEE (reference sequence). DNA of the CDR3: TGTGCCAGCAGTCAAAGACCAGGAACGAACACTGAAGCTTTCTTT. Its protein product is CASSQRPGTNTEAFF. Combining the CDR3 with reference TRBV5-5 and TRBJ1-1 gives the whole variable domain DAGVTQSPTHLIKTRGQQVTLRCSPISGHKSVSWYQQVLGQGPQFIFQYYEKEERGRGNFPDRFSARQFPNYSSELNVNALLLGDSALYLCASSQRPGTNTEAFFGQGTRLTVV.

The chain links TRBV7-8 to TRBJ1-2; 9 bases match TRBD1. The CDR3 is 16 amino acids. V was pared by 5 bases and J by 3 bases, with 10 bases of the junction left unmatched. Germline CDR1 is SGHVS and CDR2 is FQNEAQ. Here the CDR3 reads CASSEGDRAEYYGYTF. The CDR3 coding sequence is TGTGCCAGCAGCGAGGGGGACAGGGCGGAGTACTATGGCTACACCTTC.

The gene calls are TRBV12-5 and TRBJ2-5, with 7 bases identical to TRBD1. The V gene's germline CDR1 is LGHNT and CDR2 FRNRAP. There are 12 residues in the CDR3. J lost 4 bases, V lost 5 bases, and 1 base had no gene match. CDR3 residues: CASGRQGETQYF. CDR3 nucleotides: TGTGCTAGTGGTCGACAGGGAGAGACCCAGTACTTC.

The rearrangement uses TRBV23-1 and TRBJ2-7, with 9 nucleotides matching TRBD1. TRBV23-1 is an open reading frame, and its role is uncertain. V lost 7 bases, J lost 0 bases, and 7 bases stayed unmatched. This CDR3 region has 15 residues. As DNA, the CDR3 is TGCGCCAGCAATCTCTGGACAGGGGCCTCCTACGAGCAGTACTTC. Its protein is CASNLWTGASYEQYF.

The V call is TRBV7-8, the J call TRBJ2-7, with 7 bases aligning to TRBD2. From germline, CDR1 is SGHVS and CDR2 FQNEAQ. The CDR3 has 15 amino acids. Trimming at V came to 5 bases and at J to 5 bases, leaving 12 bases not matched to a gene. CDR3 sequence reads: CASSPGRGGKDEQYF. CDR3 bases: TGTGCCAGCAGCCCGGGGCGCGGGGGAAAGGACGAGCAGTACTTC.

The chain combines TRBV27 with TRBJ2-7; D might be TRBD2 (5 bases). The CDR3 sequence is 14 residues long. The V end was cut by 3 bases, the J end by 1 base, with 10 bases between. Germline V gene data show CDR1 as MNHEY and CDR2 as SMNVEV (reference sequence). CDR3 sequence reads: CASSFAGPSYEQYF. The DNA of the CDR3 is TGTGCCAGCAGTTTTGCGGGTCCTTCCTACGAGCAGTACTTC.

This chain links TRBV6-4 with TRBJ1-1; no definite D call. The CDR3 is made up of 14 amino acids. V lost 4 bases and J lost 4, with 13 bases in between. The germline CDR1 and CDR2 sequences are MRHNA and SNTAGT. The CDR3 DNA reads as TGTGCCAGCAGTGTCCCCGAGTTGCGCACTGAAGCTTTCTTT. Protein product: CASSVPELRTEAFF.

This clone came up a few times. The rearrangement joins TRBV7-6 to TRBJ2-1, with D uncertain. The CDR3 runs to 14 residues. Trimming cost V 1 base and J 5 bases, with 9 bases left between them. CDR1 and CDR2 from the germline V gene are SGHVS and FNYEAQ. CDR3 DNA: TGTGCCAGCAGCTTAGGAGGCGGAGACAATGAGCAGTTCTTC. This gives the protein CASSLGGGDNEQFF.

The CDR3 coding sequence is TGTGCCAGCAGCACCGGGACACAAGAGACCCAGTACTTC. It encodes CASSTGTQETQYF. This chain joins TRBV5-4 and TRBJ2-5, with TRBD1 as a possible D gene (6 bases). The CDR3 extends over 13 amino acids. Germline CDR1 and CDR2: SGHNT and YYREEE (reference sequence). Trimming shortened V by 4 bases and J by 2 bases, and 9 bases separated the two germline ends.

The V and J genes are TRBV4-1 and TRBJ2-5, with TRBD2 as a possible D gene (6 bases). V gave up 2 bases and J gave up 3 bases, with 16 bases separating them. The CDR3 sequence is 16 residues long. Germline-derived CDR1 and CDR2 are MGHRA and YSYEKL. CDR3 sequence (DNA): TGCGCCAGCAGCCAATCCGGGACGGGAGTAAAAGAGACCCAGTACTTC. Amino acids: CASSQSGTGVKETQYF.

This chain joins TRBV27 and TRBJ2-2; 11 bases line up with TRBD2. With 7 bases clipped from V and 0 bases from J, the junction kept 13 bases outside the gene matches. CDR1 MNHEY and CDR2 SMNVEV come from the germline V gene (reference sequence). The CDR3 loop spans 19 amino acids. The CDR3 DNA follows: TGTGCCAGCACCCCTTGGGCTAGCGGGGGGACAACGAACACCGGGGAGCTGTTTTTT. This encodes CASTPWASGGTTNTGELFF.

The rearrangement uses TRBV13 and TRBJ2-7, with a possible D match to TRBD2 (6 bases). CDR1 is PRHDT and CDR2 is FYEKMQ in the germline V gene (reference sequence). V was pared by 5 bases and J by 2 bases, with 25 bases between. The CDR3 consists of 18 residues. The CDR3 spells CASSRTIHLAEGTYEQYF. CDR3 bases: TGTGCCAGCAGCAGGACGATTCACCTGGCGGAGGGAACCTACGAGCAGTACTTC.